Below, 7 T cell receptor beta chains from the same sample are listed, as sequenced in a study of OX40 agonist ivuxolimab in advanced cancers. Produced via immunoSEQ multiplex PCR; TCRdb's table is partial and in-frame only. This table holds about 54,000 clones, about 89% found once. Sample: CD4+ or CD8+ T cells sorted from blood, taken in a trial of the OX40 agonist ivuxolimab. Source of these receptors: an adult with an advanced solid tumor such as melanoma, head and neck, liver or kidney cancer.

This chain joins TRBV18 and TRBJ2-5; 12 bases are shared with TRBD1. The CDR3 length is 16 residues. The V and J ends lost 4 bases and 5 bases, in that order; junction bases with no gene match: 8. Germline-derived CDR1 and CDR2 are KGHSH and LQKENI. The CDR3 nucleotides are TGTGCCAGCTCACAAAATCCGGGACAGGGGGCGGAGACCCAGTACTTC. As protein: CASSQNPGQGAETQYF. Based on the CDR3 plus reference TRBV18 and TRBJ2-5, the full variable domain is NAGVMQNPRHLVRRRGQEARLRCSPMKGHSHVYWYRQLPEEGLKFMVYLQKENIIDESGMPKERFSAEFPKEGPSILRIQQVVRGDSAAYFCASSQNPGQGAETQYFGPGTRLLVL.

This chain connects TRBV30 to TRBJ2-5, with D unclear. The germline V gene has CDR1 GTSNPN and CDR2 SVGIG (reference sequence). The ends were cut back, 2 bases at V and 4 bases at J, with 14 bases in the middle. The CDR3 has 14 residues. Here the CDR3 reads CAWSIGQTRETQYF. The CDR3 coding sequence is TGTGCCTGGAGTATCGGTCAGACCAGAGAGACCCAGTACTTC.

CDR3 bases: TGTGCCAGCAGCTGGGGGGGCCTGAACACTGAAGCTTTCTTT. It translates to CASSWGGLNTEAFF. The chain employs TRBV7-9 and TRBJ1-1, with a possible D match to TRBD1 (6 bases). Germline CDR1 and CDR2: SEHNR and FQNEAQ (reference sequence). V was shortened by 4 bases and J by 0 bases, with 9 bases between the two germline ends. This CDR3 spans 14 amino acids.

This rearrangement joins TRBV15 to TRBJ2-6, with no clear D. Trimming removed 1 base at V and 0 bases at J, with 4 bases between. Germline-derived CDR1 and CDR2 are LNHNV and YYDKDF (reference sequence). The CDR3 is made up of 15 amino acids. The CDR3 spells CATSRGGSGANVLTF. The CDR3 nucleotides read TGTGCCACCAGCAGAGGCGGCTCTGGGGCCAACGTCCTGACTTTC.

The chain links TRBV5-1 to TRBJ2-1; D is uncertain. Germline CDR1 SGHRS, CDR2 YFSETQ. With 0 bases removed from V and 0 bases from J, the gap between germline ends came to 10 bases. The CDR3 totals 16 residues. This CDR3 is CASSLGARPSYNEQFF. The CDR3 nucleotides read TGCGCCAGCAGCTTGGGGGCCAGGCCCTCCTACAATGAGCAGTTCTTC.

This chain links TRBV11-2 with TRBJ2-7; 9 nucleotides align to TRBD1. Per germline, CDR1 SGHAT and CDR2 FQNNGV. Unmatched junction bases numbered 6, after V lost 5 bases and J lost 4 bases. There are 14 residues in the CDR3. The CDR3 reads CASSPGQGSYEQYF. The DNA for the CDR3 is TGTGCCAGCAGCCCCGGACAGGGGTCGTACGAGCAGTACTTC.

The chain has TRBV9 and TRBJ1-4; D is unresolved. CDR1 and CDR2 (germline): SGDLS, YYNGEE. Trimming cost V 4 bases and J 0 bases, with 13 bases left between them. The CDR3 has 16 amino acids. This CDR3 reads CASSSGRAPTNEKLFF. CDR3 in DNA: TGTGCCAGCAGCTCCGGGAGGGCCCCAACTAATGAAAAACTGTTTTTT.